The source of this TCR beta chain is a study of T cell responses to AZD1222 COVID-19 vaccine. Study-level points and caveats: CD4 TCRs covered the whole spike, strongest at regions 160-218 and 743-854.

Data came from immunoSEQ multiplex PCR; TCRdb stores just in-frame clones and leaves some out. The table lists about 120,000 clones, approximately 91% of them singletons. In the case of this clone: Its antigen is currently unknown.

Germline lookup yields CDR1 LGHNA and CDR2 YSLEER. The CDR3 sequence is 14 residues long. Trimming left V 0 bases short and J 9 bases short, with 14 bases between. The TCR originated in an adult in good health. The chain recombines TRBV4-3 with TRBJ1-1; D uncertain. The source material was peripheral blood, sampled on day 0 of AZD1222 vaccination. CDR3 loop: CASSQDWQFRQAFF. In nucleotides, the CDR3 is TGCGCCAGCAGCCAAGATTGGCAGTTCCGGCAAGCTTTCTTT.